This T cell receptor beta chain was observed in a study of shared clonotypes between healthy human individuals. Study outcomes and limitations: Generation probability values for non-shared clonotypes were lower than those for clonotypes shared by all four donors.

On this clone: No antigen is known for it.

V was clipped by 1 base and J by 9 bases, with 16 bases between them. CDR3 size: 15 residues. Germline CDR1 and CDR2: MGHRA and YSYEKL. Clones were read by immunoSEQ multiplex PCR, and TCRdb kept only the in-frame ones, dropping some. Here the sample spans about 2.5 million clones, 85% to 95% being singletons. This receptor was taken from a man younger than 35 in good health. Some clones in this sample may be carry-over from other donors' samples. The sequenced sample consisted of naive CD4+ T cells from PBMCs. Subset defined: CD45RA+ positively selected. The J gene is TRBJ1-5, the V gene TRBV4-1; D is unclear. The CDR3 sequence: CASSQGVGDQWPQHF. CDR3 sequence (DNA): TGCGCCAGCAGCCAAGGCGTCGGGGATCAGTGGCCCCAGCATTTT.